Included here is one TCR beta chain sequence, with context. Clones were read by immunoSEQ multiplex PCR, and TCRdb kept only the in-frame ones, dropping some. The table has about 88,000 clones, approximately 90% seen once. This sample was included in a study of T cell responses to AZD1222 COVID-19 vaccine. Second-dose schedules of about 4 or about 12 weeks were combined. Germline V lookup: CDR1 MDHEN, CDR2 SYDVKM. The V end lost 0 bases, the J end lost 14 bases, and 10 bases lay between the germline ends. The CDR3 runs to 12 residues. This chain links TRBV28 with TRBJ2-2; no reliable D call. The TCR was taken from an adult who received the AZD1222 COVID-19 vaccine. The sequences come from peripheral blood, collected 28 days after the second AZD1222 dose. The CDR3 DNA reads TGTGCCAGCAGTTTATGGGTGGGGTCCCTGTTTTTT. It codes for CASSLWVGSLFF.